In this sample, the clone carrying this T cell receptor beta chain turned up a few times. The target antigen is unknown. The data were taken from a study of T cell repertoires in cytomegalovirus infection. Findings of the study overall: The ex vivo response was dominated by HLA-C-restricted CMV-specific TCR beta clonotypes.

CDR3 length equals 16 residues. With V trimmed by 0 bases and J by 3 bases, 6 bases remained unmatched. Germline-derived CDR1 and CDR2 are LGHNA and YNFKEQ. TCRdb re-called the reads with MiXCR, one entry per CDR3 protein. The sample contains some 450,000 distinct CDR3 sequences, around 32% of which appear only once. The TCR originated in a human donor in good health (CMV status not recorded). Some clones in this sample may be carry-over from other donors' samples. The sequencing input was PBMCs. The chain recombines TRBV4-2 with TRBJ1-2; TRBD1 aligns across 8 bases. CDR3 protein: CASSQETDREDYGYTF. CDR3 DNA sequence: TGTGCCAGCAGCCAAGAAACGGACAGGGAGGACTATGGCTACACCTTC.